These 28 T cell receptor beta chains were sequenced from one sample in a study of long-term antiretroviral therapy in people with HIV. The libraries were made with immunoSEQ v3.0 at survey level. The assay was immunoSEQ multiplex PCR, and TCRdb's table has in-frame clones only and misses some. The sample holds about 16,000 clones, just over 85% seen once. Sample: unsorted PBMCs, taken 2.2 to 2.4 years before starting antiretroviral therapy. Receptors originate from a woman aged 25 to 39 with HIV.

The V call is TRBV2, the J call TRBJ2-4; 8 nucleotides agree with TRBD1. In germline, CDR1 is SNHLY, CDR2 FYNNEI. The CDR3 has 17 residues. Trimming cost V 8 bases and J 3 bases; bases outside gene matches: 15. CDR3: CASEDRALLGYKNIQYF. For the CDR3, the DNA is TGTGCCAGCGAGGACAGGGCCCTATTGGGGTACAAAAACATTCAGTACTTC.

In DNA form, the CDR3 reads TGTGCCAGCAAACCCGGGACTAGCGGGGCGTCGGCCCAGTACTTC. Its protein is CASKPGTSGASAQYF. This chain connects TRBV6-1 to TRBJ2-5; the match to TRBD2 covers 13 bases. The V segment lost 7 bases and the J segment 9 bases; nucleotides outside the gene matches: 11. Germline loops: CDR1 MNHNS, CDR2 SASEGT. The CDR3 runs 15 residues.

The chain recombines TRBV30 with TRBJ1-4, with 8 bases aligning to TRBD1. CDR1 is GTSNPN, CDR2 SVGIG, per germline (reference sequence). Unmatched junction bases numbered 9, after V lost 2 bases and J lost 10 bases. The CDR3 is made up of 14 amino acids. In DNA form, the CDR3 reads TGTGCCTGGAGTACCCCAGGGGGCTGGGGAAAACTGTTTTTT. Its translation: CAWSTPGGWGKLFF.

The chain has TRBV6-6 and TRBJ2-7; D possibly corresponds to TRBD2 (6 bases). V lost 4 bases and J 3 bases, leaving 13 bases between the germline ends. This CDR3 comprises 14 residues. Germline V gene lookup returns CDR1 MNHNY and CDR2 SVGAGI (reference sequence). CDR3 amino acids: CASSLTRDFYEQYF. CDR3 DNA: TGTGCCAGCAGTTTAACCCGGGACTTCTACGAGCAGTACTTC.

In this sample, this clone turned up once. The chain has TRBV5-8 and TRBJ2-1; D call uncertain. This CDR3 contains 18 residues. Germline CDR1 reads SGHTS; CDR2 reads YDEGEE. The V end was cut by 0 bases, the J end by 8 bases, with 24 bases between. CDR3 sequence reads: CASSLGLTVGNLKHEQFF. In DNA, the CDR3 is TGTGCCAGCAGCTTGGGACTGACTGTAGGGAATCTTAAACATGAGCAGTTCTTC.

The V gene is TRBV12-5, the J gene TRBJ2-1, with 8 bases identical to TRBD1. Germline CDR1 reads LGHNT; CDR2 reads FRNRAP. Trimming at V came to 5 bases and at J to 8 bases, leaving 5 bases not matched to a gene. This CDR3 contains 13 residues. The CDR3: CASGLRGRDEQFF. The CDR3 DNA reads TGTGCTAGTGGTCTCAGGGGGCGGGATGAGCAGTTCTTC.

The chain combines TRBV15 with TRBJ2-5; TRBD2 agrees at 11 bases. V lost 1 base to trimming and J lost 0 bases; unmatched junction nucleotides: 7. The length of the CDR3 is 18 residues. CDR1 and CDR2 from the germline V gene are LNHNV and YYDKDF (reference sequence). CDR3 residues: CATSRAASGGPYQETQYF. The DNA of the CDR3 is TGTGCCACCAGCAGAGCTGCTAGCGGGGGGCCGTACCAAGAGACCCAGTACTTC.

The chain carries TRBV6-5 and TRBJ1-2; D is unresolved. The CDR3 spans 14 residues. CDR1 and CDR2 (germline): MNHEY, SVGAGI. The V gene lost 0 bases and the J gene lost 0 bases, with 5 bases spanning the gap. CDR3 region: CASSYSATNYGYTF. The CDR3 DNA sequence: TGTGCCAGCAGTTACTCGGCGACTAACTATGGCTACACCTTC.

The V and J genes are TRBV4-2 and TRBJ1-1; TRBD1 agrees at 9 bases. V lost 4 bases to trimming and J lost 2 bases; unmatched junction nucleotides: 8. CDR3 length equals 16 residues. Germline V gene sequence: CDR1 LGHNA, CDR2 YNFKEQ. CDR3 nucleotides: TGTGCCAGCAGCCGACCGGGACAGGGAATAAACACTGAAGCTTTCTTT. It codes for CASSRPGQGINTEAFF.

This chain uses TRBV30 with TRBJ1-1; TRBD1 agrees at 11 bases. Germline-derived CDR1 and CDR2 are GTSNPN and SVGIG (reference sequence). The CDR3 is 16 amino acids. Trimming cost V 4 bases and J 0 bases; bases outside gene matches: 7. CDR3 DNA sequence: TGTGCCTGGATTCCCGGGACAGGGGGAATGAACACTGAAGCTTTCTTT. Residues: CAWIPGTGGMNTEAFF. Using reference TRBV30 and TRBJ1-1 for the parts outside the CDR3, the full variable domain is SQTIHQWPATLVQPVGSPLSLECTVEGTSNPNLYWYRQAAGRGLQLLFYSVGIGQISSEVPQNLSASRPQDRQFILSSKKLLLSDSGFYLCAWIPGTGGMNTEAFFGQGTRLTVV.

The CDR3 DNA reads TGTGCCAGCTCACCTTCTGTCGGCAGGGTCGGAGAGACCCAGTACTTC. As protein: CASSPSVGRVGETQYF. The chain joins TRBV18 to TRBJ2-5; TRBD1 is a possible D gene (5 bases). The germline V and J ends were trimmed by 3 bases and 4 bases, with 18 bases remaining between them. Germline lookup yields CDR1 KGHSH and CDR2 LQKENI. The CDR3 loop spans 16 amino acids.

V and J are TRBV19 and TRBJ2-1; TRBD2 agrees at 10 bases. Looked up from germline, CDR1 is LNHDA and CDR2 is SQIVND (reference sequence). Losses at the gene ends were 4 bases for V and 8 bases for J; bases not matched to a gene: 14. This CDR3 is built from 17 residues. The CDR3: CASSNRLLAGGGYEQFF. CDR3 DNA: TGTGCCAGTAGTAACCGACTATTAGCGGGGGGAGGCTATGAGCAGTTCTTC.

This clone came up once. The V and J genes are TRBV10-3 and TRBJ2-5; 11 bases are a match to TRBD1. Per the germline V gene, CDR1 is ENHRY and CDR2 is SYGVKD. V lost 1 base, J lost 2 bases, and 6 bases stayed unmatched. The CDR3 length is 17 residues. This CDR3 is CAISEFGQGASQETQYF. The CDR3 bases are TGTGCCATCAGTGAGTTCGGACAGGGGGCTTCACAAGAGACCCAGTACTTC.

This clone was observed a single time. This chain uses TRBV5-6 with TRBJ1-4; 9 bases fit TRBD1. The CDR3 is 16 residues long. Trimming took 0 bases from V and 0 from J; bases not matched to a gene: 0. Germline CDR1 SGHDT, CDR2 YYEEEE. In DNA form, the CDR3 reads TGTGCCAGCAGCTTGGGGGACAGGGCAACTAATGAAAAACTGTTTTTT. This translates into CASSLGDRATNEKLFF. Full variable domain (rest looked up from reference TRBV5-6 and TRBJ1-4): DAGVTQSPTHLIKTRGQQVTLRCSPKSGHDTVSWYQQALGQGPQFIFQYYEEEERQRGNFPDRFSGHQFPNYSSELNVNALLLGDSALYLCASSLGDRATNEKLFFGSGTQLSVL.

The chain links TRBV5-6 to TRBJ2-2; D possibly corresponds to TRBD1 (6 bases). The CDR3 runs 14 residues. Trimming removed 2 bases at V and 5 bases at J, with 10 bases between. CDR1 is SGHDT and CDR2 is YYEEEE in the germline V gene. Here the CDR3 reads CASSFYTGTGELFF. The DNA for the CDR3 is TGTGCCAGCAGCTTCTATACAGGGACCGGGGAGCTGTTTTTT.

The chain uses TRBV11-2 and TRBJ2-2, with 7 bases aligning to TRBD1. The CDR3 has 15 residues. CDR1 is SGHAT, CDR2 FQNNGV, per germline. Losses at the gene ends were 2 bases for V and 4 bases for J; bases not matched to a gene: 4. In DNA, the CDR3 is TGTGCCAGCAGCTTACGTGCAGGGGGCACCGGGGAGCTGTTTTTT. It is translated as CASSLRAGGTGELFF.

The chain employs TRBV14 and TRBJ1-1; 9 nucleotides align to TRBD1. V trimming: 2 bases; J trimming: 0 bases; junction bases outside the gene matches: 1. The CDR3 runs 15 residues. Looked up from germline, CDR1 is SGHDN and CDR2 is FVKESK. CDR3 bases: TGTGCCAGCAGCCAATGGACAGGGGTGAACACTGAAGCTTTCTTT. Translation: CASSQWTGVNTEAFF.

The chain is built from TRBV19 and TRBJ2-1, with TRBD2 identical over 14 bases. Germline trimming cut 5 bases from V and 0 bases from J; bases unmatched to any gene: 6. CDR3 length equals 18 residues. Per the germline V gene, CDR1 is LNHDA and CDR2 is SQIVND (reference sequence). The CDR3, as DNA: TGTGCCAGTAGTCGGACTAGCGGGGGGCCTAGCTCCTACAATGAGCAGTTCTTC. It translates to CASSRTSGGPSSYNEQFF.

V and J are TRBV27 and TRBJ1-4; D not certain. Germline lookup yields CDR1 MNHEY and CDR2 SMNVEV (reference sequence). V lost 7 bases, J lost 8 bases, and 14 bases lay in between. The CDR3 covers 13 residues. The CDR3 loop is CASTAGFDEKLFF. The CDR3 DNA is TGTGCCAGCACAGCGGGGTTTGACGAAAAACTGTTTTTT.

The rearrangement uses TRBV7-2 and TRBJ1-3; 8 bases agree with TRBD1. The CDR3 is 15 amino acids. V was pared by 0 bases and J by 3 bases, with 1 base of the junction left unmatched. Germline V gives CDR1 SGHTA, CDR2 FQGNSA. The CDR3 DNA follows: TGTGCCAGCAGCTTAGCGGGGACAGGTGGAAACACCATATATTTT. Amino acids: CASSLAGTGGNTIYF.

This chain joins TRBV7-2 and TRBJ1-2; 10 bases are a match to TRBD1. V dropped 3 bases and J dropped 8; count of bases not matched to a gene: 12. Per germline, CDR1 SGHTA and CDR2 FQGNSA. The CDR3 contains 16 residues. The CDR3 loop is CASSFRDRGSLGGYTF. As DNA, the CDR3 is TGTGCCAGCAGCTTCCGGGACAGGGGAAGTCTAGGGGGCTACACCTTC.

CDR3 residues: CAIRGDRAQTYEQYF. As DNA, the CDR3 is TGTGCCATCAGGGGTGACAGGGCTCAGACCTACGAGCAGTACTTC. This rearrangement joins TRBV10-3 to TRBJ2-7, with TRBD1 matching 7 bases. J lost 2 bases, V lost 6 bases, and 10 bases had no gene match. Germline CDR1 and CDR2: ENHRY and SYGVKD. The CDR3 covers 15 residues.

V gene TRBV6-5 combines with J gene TRBJ1-2; possibly TRBD1 for D (6 bases). Trimming took off 0 bases at V and 8 bases at J, with 16 bases between the two ends. This CDR3 contains 15 residues. In germline, CDR1 is MNHEY, CDR2 SVGAGI. This CDR3 reads CASSYSIIGGVGYTF. The CDR3 DNA follows: TGTGCCAGCAGTTACTCGATAATAGGGGGAGTCGGCTACACCTTC.

In DNA form, the CDR3 reads TGTGCCAGCAGCTTCTCGAGCGGGGGCACCGGGGAGCTGTTTTTT. It specifies CASSFSSGGTGELFF. This chain links TRBV5-6 with TRBJ2-2; 8 bases fit TRBD2. Germline lookup yields CDR1 SGHDT and CDR2 YYEEEE. V lost 2 bases, J lost 4 bases, and 4 bases stayed unmatched. The CDR3 spans 15 residues.

In its sample, this clone was seen a few times. V gene TRBV27 combines with J gene TRBJ2-7, with 8 positions matching TRBD1. V lost 0 bases, J lost 3 bases, and 4 bases stayed unmatched. The germline V gene encodes CDR1 MNHEY and CDR2 SMNVEV (reference sequence). The CDR3 has 15 amino acids. The CDR3 nucleotides are TGTGCCAGCAGTTTATCATCCGGGACAGGCTACGAGCAGTACTTC. Residues: CASSLSSGTGYEQYF.

This clone was seen more than once but under ten times. This chain joins TRBV21-1 and TRBJ1-1. TRBV21-1 is given as a pseudogene. This CDR3 comprises 9 residues. The CDR3 loop is CASPTEAFF. The CDR3 DNA sequence: TGTGCCAGCCCGACTGAAGCTTTCTTT.

V is TRBV30 and J is TRBJ2-3, with 10 bases that match TRBD1. The V and J ends lost 0 bases and 5 bases, in that order; junction bases with no gene match: 5. This CDR3 contains 15 residues. Germline V lookup: CDR1 GTSNPN, CDR2 SVGIG (reference sequence). In DNA, the CDR3 is TGTGCCTGGAGTGTAAAGGGACAGGGGCAAGATACGCAGTATTTT. Translation gives CAWSVKGQGQDTQYF.

The rearrangement joins TRBV27 to TRBJ1-4, with TRBD1 as a possible D gene (6 bases). CDR1 and CDR2 (germline): MNHEY, SMNVEV (reference sequence). The CDR3 is 15 residues long. V shed 4 bases and J shed 5 bases, with 14 bases lying between them. Written as DNA, the CDR3 is TGTGCCAGCAGTTCCCTCGGACAGCAAAATGAAAAACTGTTTTTT. It encodes CASSSLGQQNEKLFF.